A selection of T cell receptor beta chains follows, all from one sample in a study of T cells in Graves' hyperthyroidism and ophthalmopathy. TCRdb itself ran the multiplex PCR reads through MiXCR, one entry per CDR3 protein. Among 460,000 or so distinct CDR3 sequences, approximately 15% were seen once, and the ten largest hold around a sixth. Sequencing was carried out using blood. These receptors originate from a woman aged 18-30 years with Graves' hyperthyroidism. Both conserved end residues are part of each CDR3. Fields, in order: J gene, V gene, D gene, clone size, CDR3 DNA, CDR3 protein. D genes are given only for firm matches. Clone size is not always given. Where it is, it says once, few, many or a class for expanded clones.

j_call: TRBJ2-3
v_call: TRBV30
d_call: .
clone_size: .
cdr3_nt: TGTGCCTGGGGGCAAGACCAGCACGAAACAGATACGCAGTATTTT
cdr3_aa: CAWGQDQHETDTQYF

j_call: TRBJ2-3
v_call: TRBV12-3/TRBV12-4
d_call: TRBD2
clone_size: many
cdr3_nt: TGTGCCAGTACTAGCGGTTCTACAGATACGCAGTATTTT
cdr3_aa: CASTSGSTDTQYF

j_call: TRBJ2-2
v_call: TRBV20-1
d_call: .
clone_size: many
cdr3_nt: TGCAGTGCTAGAAAGGGGCAGTCCAAGGCGAACACCGGGGAGCTGTTTTTT
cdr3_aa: CSARKGQSKANTGELFF

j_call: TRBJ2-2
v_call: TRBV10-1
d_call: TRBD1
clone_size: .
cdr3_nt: TGCGCCAGCAGTGAGTCATCAGGGGGCTCCACCGGGGAGCTGTTTTTT
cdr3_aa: CASSESSGGSTGELFF

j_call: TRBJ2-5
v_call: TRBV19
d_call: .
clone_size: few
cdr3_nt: TGTGCCAGTAGCATGCAGAGAGGGGAGACCCAGTACTTC
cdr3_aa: CASSMQRGETQYF

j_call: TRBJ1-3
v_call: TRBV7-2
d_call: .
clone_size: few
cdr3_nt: TGTGCCAGCAGCTTTTTCGGGGGAAACACCATATATTTT
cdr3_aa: CASSFFGGNTIYF

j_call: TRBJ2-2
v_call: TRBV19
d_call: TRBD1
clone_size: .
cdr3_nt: TGTGCCAGTAGTATGGGACAGGTCACCGGGGAGCTGTTTTTT
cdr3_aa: CASSMGQVTGELFF

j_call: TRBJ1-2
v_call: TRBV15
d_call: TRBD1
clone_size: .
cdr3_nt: TGTGCCACCAGCGCGAGGGGGCAGGTGGGCTATGGCTACACCTTC
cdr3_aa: CATSARGQVGYGYTF

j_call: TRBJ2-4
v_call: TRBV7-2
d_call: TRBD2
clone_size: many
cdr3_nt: TGTGCCAGCAGCGCCAGGGAAGAGCGGGAGGTTAGAGCCAAAAACATTCAGTACTTC
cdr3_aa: CASSAREEREVRAKNIQYF

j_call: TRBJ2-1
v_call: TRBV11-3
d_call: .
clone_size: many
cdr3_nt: TGTGCCAGCAGCTTATATGCAGTTATTCGGGGCAATGAGCAGTTCTTC
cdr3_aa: CASSLYAVIRGNEQFF

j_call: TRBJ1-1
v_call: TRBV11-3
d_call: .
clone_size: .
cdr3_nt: TGTACCAGCAGCCGAGGACAAAACACTGAAGCTTTCTTT
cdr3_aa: CTSSRGQNTEAFF

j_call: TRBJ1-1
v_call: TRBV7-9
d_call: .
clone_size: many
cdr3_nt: TGTGCCAGCAGCTTAAGGGAGAACACTGAAGCTTTCTTT
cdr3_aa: CASSLRENTEAFF

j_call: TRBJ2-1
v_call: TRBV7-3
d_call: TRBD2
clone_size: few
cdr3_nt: TGTGCCAGCAGCTTTACTAGCGGGAGGGCCGATGAGCAGTTCTTC
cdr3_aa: CASSFTSGRADEQFF

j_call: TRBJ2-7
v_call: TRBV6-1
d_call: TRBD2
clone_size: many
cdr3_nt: TGTGCCAGCAGGGAGACTAGCGGGGCCCATTACGAGCAGTACTTC
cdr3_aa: CASRETSGAHYEQYF

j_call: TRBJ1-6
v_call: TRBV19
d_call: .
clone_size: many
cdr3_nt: TGTGCCAGTAGTTCGCAAAAGAGTTCACCCCTCCACTTT
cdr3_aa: CASSSQKSSPLHF

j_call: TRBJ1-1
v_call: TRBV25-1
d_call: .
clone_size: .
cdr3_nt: TGTGCCAGCAGCAATACCGGGGTGAACACTGAAGCTTTCTTT
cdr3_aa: CASSNTGVNTEAFF

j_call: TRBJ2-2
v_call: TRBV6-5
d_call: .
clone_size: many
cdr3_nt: TGTGCCAGCAGTTACGGGACCGGGGAGCTGTTTTTT
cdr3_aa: CASSYGTGELFF

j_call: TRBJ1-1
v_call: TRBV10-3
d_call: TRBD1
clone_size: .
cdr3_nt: TGTGCCATCAGTGGGAACGTGGGACAGTCCAGGACTGAAGCTTTCTTT
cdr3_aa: CAISGNVGQSRTEAFF

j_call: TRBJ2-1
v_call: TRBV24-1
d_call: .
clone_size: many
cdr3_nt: TGTGCCACCAGTGATTCACTTCGGGGGCAGAATGAGCAGTTCTTC
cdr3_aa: CATSDSLRGQNEQFF

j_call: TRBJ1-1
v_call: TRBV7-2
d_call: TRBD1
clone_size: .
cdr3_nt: TGTGCCAGCAGCCCGTGGGCGGGACAGGTGGGCACTGAAGCTTTCTTT
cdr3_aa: CASSPWAGQVGTEAFF

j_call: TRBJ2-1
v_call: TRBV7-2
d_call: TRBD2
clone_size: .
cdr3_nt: TGTGCCAGCAGACCGACTAGCGGGAGCAACAATGAGCAGTTCTTC
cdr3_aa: CASRPTSGSNNEQFF

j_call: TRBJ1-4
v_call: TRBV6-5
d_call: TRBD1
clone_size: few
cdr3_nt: TGTGCCAGCAGTTACTCGACAGGGAATGAAAAACTGTTTTTT
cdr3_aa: CASSYSTGNEKLFF

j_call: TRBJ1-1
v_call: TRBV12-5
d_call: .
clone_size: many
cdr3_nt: TGTGCTAGTGCCTCCGACAGTAACGTTCGGGCTTTCTTT
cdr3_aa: CASASDSNVRAFF

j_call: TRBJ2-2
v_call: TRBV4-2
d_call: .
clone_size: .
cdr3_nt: TGTGCCAGCAGCCAAGATATAAGAGGGACCGGGGAGCTGTTTTTT
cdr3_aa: CASSQDIRGTGELFF

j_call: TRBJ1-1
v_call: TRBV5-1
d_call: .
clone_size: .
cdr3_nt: TGCGCCAGCAGCCCTCTTTGGGACAACCGAGGGACTGAAGCTTTCTTT
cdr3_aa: CASSPLWDNRGTEAFF

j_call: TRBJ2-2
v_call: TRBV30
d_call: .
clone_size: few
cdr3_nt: TGTGCCTGCTTGACCGGGGAGCTGTTTTTT
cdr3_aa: CACLTGELFF

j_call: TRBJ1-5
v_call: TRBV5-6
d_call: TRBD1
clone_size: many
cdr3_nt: TGTGCCAGCAGCTTTGGACAGGGACCCGATCAGCCCCAGCATTTT
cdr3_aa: CASSFGQGPDQPQHF

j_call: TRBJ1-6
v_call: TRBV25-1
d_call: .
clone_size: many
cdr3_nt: TGTGCCAGCAGGGCCGGGGAAGGGTTAGGTAATTCACCCCTCCACTTT
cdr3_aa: CASRAGEGLGNSPLHF

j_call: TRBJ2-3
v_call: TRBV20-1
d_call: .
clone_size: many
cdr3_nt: TGCAGTGCTAGAGATCCCGGTTCTAGCACAGATACGCAGTATTTT
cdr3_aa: CSARDPGSSTDTQYF

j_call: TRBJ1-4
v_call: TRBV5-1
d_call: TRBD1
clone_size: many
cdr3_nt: TGCGCCAGCAGCTGGGGGACAGGGTCTAATGAAAAACTGTTTTTT
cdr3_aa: CASSWGTGSNEKLFF

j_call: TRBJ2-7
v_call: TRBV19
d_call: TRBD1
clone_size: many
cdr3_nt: TGTGCCAGTAGCCAGATGCAGGGACAGAGCTCCTACGAGCAGTACTTC
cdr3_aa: CASSQMQGQSSYEQYF

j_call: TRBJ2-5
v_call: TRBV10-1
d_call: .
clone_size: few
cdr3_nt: TGCGCCAGCAGTTCGACGGAGGCTGGGGAGACCCAGTACTTC
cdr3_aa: CASSSTEAGETQYF

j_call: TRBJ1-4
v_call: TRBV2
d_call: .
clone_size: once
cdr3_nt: TGTGCCAGCAGGGGATTAGGGGTGTGGAATGAAAAACTGTTTTTT
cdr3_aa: CASRGLGVWNEKLFF